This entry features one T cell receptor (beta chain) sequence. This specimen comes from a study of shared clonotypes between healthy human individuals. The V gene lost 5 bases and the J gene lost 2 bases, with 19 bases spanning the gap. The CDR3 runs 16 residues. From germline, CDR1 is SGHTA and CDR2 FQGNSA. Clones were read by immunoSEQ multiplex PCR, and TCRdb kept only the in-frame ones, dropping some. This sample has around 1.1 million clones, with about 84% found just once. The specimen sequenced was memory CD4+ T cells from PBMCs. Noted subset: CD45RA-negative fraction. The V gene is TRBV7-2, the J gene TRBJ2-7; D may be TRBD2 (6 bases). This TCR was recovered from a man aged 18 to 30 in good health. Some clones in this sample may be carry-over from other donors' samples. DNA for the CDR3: TGTGCCAGCAGCCCCCAGACCCCCGGGAGAGCCTACGAGCAGTACTTC. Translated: CASSPQTPGRAYEQYF.